The clone carrying this TCR beta chain was counted between two and nine times. The data originate from a study of blood T cell repertoires in COVID-19. Study context: Some COVID-19 samples were acute and others convalescent; all came from the United States, Italy and Spain. In each case, the material was cDNA or gDNA derived from T cells, B-cell-depleted T cells, or PBMCs.

In the original analysis: Quantification of nucleated cells was approximated via reference gene primer amplification. Profiled with immunoSEQ multiplex PCR; TCRdb holds only in-frame clones, not every one. V, J and clone size derive from that table, while D and trimming were established from the DNA sequence. The sample consists of about 220,000 clones, approximately 80% of them appearing once. Trimming cost V 0 bases and J 6 bases, with 7 bases left between them. From germline, CDR1 is SGHNT and CDR2 YYREEE (reference sequence). The CDR3 extends over 14 amino acids. The V and J genes are TRBV5-4 and TRBJ1-6; D gene uncertain. Sequencing used peripheral blood. This receptor was obtained from a human donor in a cohort sampled during active COVID-19. The CDR3 DNA sequence: TGTGCCAGCAGCTTGGTGTCTCCTAATTCACCCCTCCACTTT. It yields the protein CASSLVSPNSPLHF.